This entry lists 21 T cell receptor beta chains sequenced from one sample in a study of cytomegalovirus exposure and HLA in healthy donors. Profiling relied on immunoSEQ multiplex PCR, and the TCRdb table lists in-frame clones only, not all of them. The data hold approximately 81,000 clones, with roughly 93% observed a single time. Sequenced material: PBMCs. Source of these receptors: a man aged 18 to 30 in good health and CMV-seronegative.

The chain couples TRBV29-1 to TRBJ2-1; 9 bases are a match to TRBD2. Looked up from germline, CDR1 is SQVTM and CDR2 is ANQGSEA. The junction had 18 bases not matched to a gene; V was cut back by 3 bases and J by 3 bases. The CDR3 totals 19 residues. CDR3 coding DNA: TGCAGCGTTGAGCCTCGAGGCGGGGGGGCTTCCCCACACTACAATGAGCAGTTCTTC. It specifies CSVEPRGGGASPHYNEQFF.

The chain has TRBV30 and TRBJ2-7; TRBD1 might be the D (5 bases). This CDR3 has 14 amino acids. Germline CDR1 is GTSNPN and CDR2 is SVGIG (reference sequence). V was trimmed by 4 bases and J by 0 bases, leaving 13 bases between them. DNA for the CDR3: TGTGCCTGGAAGGGGCAGACAAGCTCCTACGAGCAGTACTTC. Translated, it gives CAWKGQTSSYEQYF.

This rearrangement joins TRBV27 to TRBJ1-1, with a possible D match to TRBD1 (5 bases). The CDR3 contains 18 residues. Looked up from germline, CDR1 is MNHEY and CDR2 is SMNVEV (reference sequence). Trimming removed 4 bases at V and 3 bases at J, with 24 bases between. The chain's CDR3 is CASSYAARELRAYTEAFF. DNA of the CDR3: TGTGCCAGCAGTTACGCCGCCCGCGAGCTCAGGGCCTACACTGAAGCTTTCTTT.

The CDR3 DNA sequence: TGTGCCAGCAGCCCCTACACCGGGGAGCTGTTTTTT. This translates into CASSPYTGELFF. This chain links TRBV6-1 with TRBJ2-2; D is unclear. Germline CDR1 and CDR2: MNHNS and SASEGT. The CDR3 consists of 12 residues. V was cut by 6 bases and J by 3 bases, with 5 bases left in between.

In this sample, this clone turned up once. The chain has TRBV10-1 and TRBJ2-7; D gene uncertain. Germline V lookup: CDR1 WNHNN, CDR2 SYGVQD (reference sequence). V lost 4 bases, J lost 6 bases, and 13 bases lay in between. The CDR3 runs 13 residues. CDR3 loop: CASSASLNSEQYF. The CDR3 DNA sequence: TGCGCCAGCAGTGCCAGCTTAAACAGCGAGCAGTACTTC.

This clone has more than one count but fewer than ten. V is TRBV30 and J is TRBJ1-2, with TRBD1 matching over 8 bases. J gave up 4 bases and V 6 bases, and 10 bases lay outside the gene matches. Germline assignment: CDR1 GTSNPN and CDR2 SVGIG (reference sequence). The CDR3 runs to 14 residues. The CDR3 reads CACKTGAGAYGYTF. In DNA form, the CDR3 reads TGTGCCTGTAAGACAGGGGCGGGGGCCTATGGCTACACCTTC.

This chain connects TRBV10-3 to TRBJ1-5; 8 bases are shared with TRBD1. With V trimmed by 3 bases and J by 3 bases, 10 bases remained unmatched. Germline loops: CDR1 ENHRY, CDR2 SYGVKD. CDR3 length: 17 residues. CDR3 region: CAISDPDRDANNQPQHF. In DNA, the CDR3 is TGTGCCATCAGTGACCCGGACAGGGATGCTAACAATCAGCCCCAGCATTTT.

The chain combines TRBV5-1 with TRBJ1-1; no reliable D call. Germline CDR1 and CDR2: SGHRS and YFSETQ. The CDR3 is made up of 13 amino acids. Trimming cost V 3 bases and J 4 bases, with 10 bases left between them. CDR3 coding DNA: TGCGCCAGCAGCTCCAGTGGGAGCACTGAAGCTTTCTTT. This translates into CASSSSGSTEAFF.

This sequence joins TRBV10-1 and TRBJ1-5; D is unresolved. Germline values: CDR1 WNHNN, CDR2 SYGVQD (reference sequence). The V end lost 4 bases, the J end lost 3 bases, and 16 bases lay between the germline ends. The CDR3 runs 16 residues. The chain's CDR3 is CASSAYWSSSNQPQHF. CDR3 sequence (DNA): TGCGCCAGCAGTGCCTATTGGAGCTCGTCCAATCAGCCCCAGCATTTT.

J is TRBJ1-1 and V is TRBV18, with a tentative D call TRBD1 (6 bases). Between the trimmed V and J ends, which lost 0 bases and 1 base, there was a span of 6 bases. The germline V gene has CDR1 KGHSH and CDR2 LQKENI. The length of the CDR3 is 14 residues. CDR3 region: CASSPPGGNTEAFF. DNA for the CDR3: TGTGCCAGCTCACCACCAGGGGGGAACACTGAAGCTTTCTTT.

This clone has only one observation. The V call is TRBV5-1, the J call TRBJ2-5; D perhaps matches TRBD2 (6 bases). The CDR3 has 13 residues. V was clipped by 4 bases and J by 9 bases, with 16 bases between them. Germline CDR1 is SGHRS and CDR2 is YFSETQ. The CDR3 loop reads CASSPSLREAQYF. As DNA, the CDR3 is TGCGCCAGCAGCCCCAGTCTCAGGGAGGCCCAGTACTTC.

This clone was found once. The CDR3 sequence: CASSPQGYGYTF. In DNA, the CDR3 is TGTGCCAGCAGCCCCCAGGGGTATGGCTACACCTTC. The gene calls are TRBV14 and TRBJ1-2; TRBD1 is a possible D gene (6 bases). Trimming stripped 4 bases from V and 5 bases from J, with 8 bases between. Per germline, CDR1 SGHDN and CDR2 FVKESK. CDR3 length: 12 residues.

The V and J genes are TRBV11-3 and TRBJ1-1; TRBD1 matches at 9 bases. The CDR3 contains 15 residues. V trimming: 6 bases; J trimming: 0 bases; junction bases outside the gene matches: 5. Per the germline V gene, CDR1 is SGHNT and CDR2 is YENEEA. CDR3 nucleotide sequence: TGTGCCAGCAGACCCCGGGACAGGGTGAACACTGAAGCTTTCTTT. Translation gives CASRPRDRVNTEAFF.

J is TRBJ1-2 and V is TRBV19, with a tentative D call TRBD1 (6 bases). The CDR3 consists of 13 residues. Trimming stripped 7 bases from V and 6 bases from J, with 15 bases between. CDR1 and CDR2 (germline): LNHDA, SQIVND (reference sequence). The chain's CDR3 is CASTLQGYDGYTF. For the CDR3, the DNA is TGTGCCAGTACCCTCCAGGGGTATGATGGCTACACCTTC.

The J gene is TRBJ2-7, the V gene TRBV6-5; a possible D gene is TRBD1 (6 bases). Germline values: CDR1 MNHEY, CDR2 SVGAGI. Between the trimmed V and J ends, which lost 5 bases and 0 bases, there was a span of 14 bases. CDR3 length equals 15 residues. CDR3 bases: TGTGCCAGCAGTAACAGACAGGCTTACTCCTACGAGCAGTACTTC. Translating it yields CASSNRQAYSYEQYF.

The V gene is TRBV7-2, the J gene TRBJ2-1; tentatively, D is TRBD1 (5 bases). Germline CDR1 SGHTA, CDR2 FQGNSA. The CDR3 totals 16 residues. V was pared by 5 bases and J by 10 bases, with 24 bases between. CDR3 nucleotide sequence: TGTGCCAGCAGCCCGTTCTCCAGCTCACAGGAAGGCGAGCAGTTCTTC. It encodes CASSPFSSSQEGEQFF.

This clone came up once. V and J are TRBV6-6 and TRBJ1-4; no clear D. Germline values: CDR1 MNHNY, CDR2 SVGAGI (reference sequence). The CDR3 runs 11 residues. V was trimmed by 2 bases and J by 7 bases, leaving 2 bases between them. CDR3 sequence (DNA): TGTGCCAGCAGTTACCTTGAAAAACTGTTTTTT. Translating it yields CASSYLEKLFF.

This chain connects TRBV11-2 to TRBJ1-3, with D perhaps TRBD1 (5 bases). The V end was cut by 5 bases, the J end by 0 bases, with 17 bases between. This CDR3 contains 17 residues. Germline CDR1 is SGHAT and CDR2 is FQNNGV. DNA of the CDR3: TGTGCCAGCAGCCAGCAAGGAGGGGAACTCTCTGGAAACACCATATATTTT. Its protein is CASSQQGGELSGNTIYF.

The rearrangement uses TRBV11-2 and TRBJ1-1; 10 nucleotides line up with TRBD1. CDR1 SGHAT and CDR2 FQNNGV come from the germline V gene. The CDR3 has 16 residues. Trimming at V came to 4 bases and at J to 1 base, leaving 6 bases not matched to a gene. CDR3 nucleotides: TGTGCCAGCAGCTGGGGGGACAGGGGAACGAACACTGAAGCTTTCTTT. It encodes CASSWGDRGTNTEAFF. The whole variable domain, remainder taken from reference TRBV11-2 and TRBJ1-1, is EAGVAQSPRYKIIEKRQSVAFWCNPISGHATLYWYQQILGQGPKLLIQFQNNGVVDDSQLPKDRFSAERLKGVDSTLKIQPAKLEDSAVYLCASSWGDRGTNTEAFFGQGTRLTVV.

The chain recombines TRBV28 with TRBJ2-7, with 7 positions matching TRBD1. Unmatched junction bases numbered 2, after V lost 6 bases and J lost 3 bases. The CDR3 is 12 residues long. The germline gives CDR1 MDHEN, CDR2 SYDVKM. This CDR3 is CASRRDSYEQYF. As DNA, the CDR3 is TGTGCCAGCAGACGGGACAGCTACGAGCAGTACTTC.

The gene calls are TRBV7-9 and TRBJ2-7, with TRBD1 matching over 9 bases. The CDR3 has 14 amino acids. Per the germline V gene, CDR1 is SEHNR and CDR2 is FQNEAQ (reference sequence). V was clipped by 3 bases and J by 9 bases; unmatched bases: 9. The CDR3 region is CASSFGTGTVRQYF. CDR3 nucleotides: TGTGCCAGCAGCTTCGGGACAGGGACAGTCCGGCAGTACTTC.